This TCR beta chain was sequenced for a study of blood T cell repertoires in COVID-19. Study details: The origin of the acute and convalescent COVID-19 samples was the United States, Italy and Spain. T cells, B-cell-depleted T cells, or PBMCs provided the cDNA or gDNA that served as material.

TCRdb's table, derived via immunoSEQ multiplex PCR, lists solely in-frame clones and lacks some. The sample contains approximately 260,000 clones, roughly 89% of which appear only once. The CDR3 covers 16 residues. From germline, CDR1 is SGHNT and CDR2 YYREEE (reference sequence). V shed 0 bases and J shed 6 bases, with 18 bases lying between them. The receptor was derived from a woman aged 40 to 50 who had recovered from COVID-19. Sequences were obtained from peripheral blood. The V and J genes are TRBV5-4 and TRBJ1-1; D remains ambiguous. CDR3 sequence: CASSLAGMRGGSEAFF. CDR3 DNA sequence: TGTGCCAGCAGCTTGGCCGGGATGCGGGGAGGTTCTGAAGCTTTCTTT.